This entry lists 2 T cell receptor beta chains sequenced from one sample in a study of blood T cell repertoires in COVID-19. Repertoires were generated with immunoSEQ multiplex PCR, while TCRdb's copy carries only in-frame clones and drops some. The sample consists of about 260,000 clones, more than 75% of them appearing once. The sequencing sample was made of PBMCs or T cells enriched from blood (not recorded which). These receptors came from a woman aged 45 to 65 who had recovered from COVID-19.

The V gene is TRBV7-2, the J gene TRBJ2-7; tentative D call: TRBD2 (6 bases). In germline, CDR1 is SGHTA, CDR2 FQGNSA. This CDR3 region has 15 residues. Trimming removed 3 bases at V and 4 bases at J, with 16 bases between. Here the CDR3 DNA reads TGTGCCAGCAGCTTCCTTCTAGCGCCGAATTACGAGCAGTACTTC. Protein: CASSFLLAPNYEQYF.

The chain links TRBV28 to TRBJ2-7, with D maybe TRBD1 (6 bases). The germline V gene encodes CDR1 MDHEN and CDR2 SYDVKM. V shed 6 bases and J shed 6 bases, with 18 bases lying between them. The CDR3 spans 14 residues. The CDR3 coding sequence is TGTGCCAGCAGCCCTCAACAGGGTTCGGGCGAGCAGTACTTC. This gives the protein CASSPQQGSGEQYF.